A single sample is the source of the 27 T cell receptor beta chains below, sequenced in a study of blood T cell repertoires in COVID-19. Here immunoSEQ multiplex PCR was the method, and the copy in TCRdb shows in-frame clones only, minus some. The table records 200,000 to 250,000 clones, around 80% of them present only once. The sample consisted of PBMCs or T cells enriched from blood (not recorded which). These receptors were obtained from a man aged 25-45 years with acute COVID-19.

V and J are TRBV28 and TRBJ2-7; D gene ambiguous. V lost 4 bases, J lost 0 bases, and 7 bases lay in between. Germline CDR1 and CDR2: MDHEN and SYDVKM. The CDR3 has 13 residues. CDR3 in amino acids: CASSSAGSYEQYF. In DNA form, the CDR3 reads TGTGCCAGCAGTTCTGCCGGCTCCTACGAGCAGTACTTC.

The chain combines TRBV18 with TRBJ2-7; no reliable D call. Trimming removed 5 bases from V and 5 bases from J, with 10 bases in between. This CDR3 is 12 amino acids long. Germline lookup yields CDR1 KGHSH and CDR2 LQKENI. The CDR3 protein is CASSSLSHEQYF. Written as DNA, the CDR3 is TGTGCCAGCTCATCCCTAAGCCACGAGCAGTACTTC. The variable domain in full, with the rest retrieved from reference TRBV18 and TRBJ2-7, is NAGVMQNPRHLVRRRGQEARLRCSPMKGHSHVYWYRQLPEEGLKFMVYLQKENIIDESGMPKERFSAEFPKEGPSILRIQQVVRGDSAAYFCASSSLSHEQYFGPGTRLTVT.

The rearrangement uses TRBV11-2 and TRBJ2-7; no reliable D call. Trimming pared 4 bases from V and 11 bases from J, leaving 12 bases between. The CDR3 covers 11 residues. Germline V gene lookup returns CDR1 SGHAT and CDR2 FQNNGV. CDR3 region: CASSSGLWKYF. As DNA, the CDR3 is TGTGCCAGCAGCTCAGGCCTATGGAAGTACTTC.

The V gene is TRBV5-4, the J gene TRBJ1-5, with D perhaps matching TRBD1 (5 bases). The CDR3 consists of 18 residues. Looked up from germline, CDR1 is SGHNT and CDR2 is YYREEE (reference sequence). Trimming left V 6 bases short and J 0 bases short, with 22 bases between. The DNA for the CDR3 is TGTGCCAGCATCCAACATGACGGGGGTCGGCATAGCAATCAGCCCCAGCATTTT. This translates into CASIQHDGGRHSNQPQHF.

V is TRBV7-9 and J is TRBJ2-1; D possibly corresponds to TRBD1 (6 bases). Trimming took off 8 bases at V and 0 bases at J, with 11 bases between the two ends. The CDR3 is 14 amino acids. CDR1 and CDR2 from the germline V gene are SEHNR and FQNEAQ (reference sequence). This CDR3 reads CASAQGSSYNEQFF. The CDR3 DNA follows: TGTGCCAGCGCTCAGGGGAGCTCCTACAATGAGCAGTTCTTC. Combining the CDR3 with reference TRBV7-9 and TRBJ2-1 gives the whole variable domain DTGVSQNPRHKITKRGQNVTFRCDPISEHNRLYWYRQTLGQGPEFLTYFQNEAQLEKSRLLSDRFSAERPKGSFSTLEIQRTEQGDSAMYLCASAQGSSYNEQFFGPGTRLTVL.

The chain recombines TRBV7-9 with TRBJ2-3; 9 bases map to TRBD2. CDR1 SEHNR and CDR2 FQNEAQ come from the germline V gene (reference sequence). CDR3 length: 18 amino acids. Germline trimming cut 3 bases from V and 0 bases from J; bases unmatched to any gene: 10. CDR3 loop: CASSLGNSGRTSTDTQYF. The CDR3 DNA reads TGTGCCAGCAGCTTGGGTAATAGCGGGAGAACTAGCACAGATACGCAGTATTTT.

The rearrangement joins TRBV6-1 to TRBJ1-2; D gene ambiguous. CDR1 is MNHNS, CDR2 SASEGT, per germline. CDR3 length: 12 amino acids. V was pared by 3 bases and J by 8 bases, with 10 bases between. The CDR3 DNA reads as TGTGCCAGCAGTGACGAGTTCGGGGGCTACACCTTC. This encodes CASSDEFGGYTF.

This chain joins TRBV24-1 and TRBJ1-2; tentatively, D is TRBD1 (6 bases). Germline CDR1 reads KGHDR; CDR2 reads SFDVKD. The CDR3 contains 13 residues. The V and J ends lost 6 bases and 6 bases respectively, with 13 bases between them. The CDR3 coding sequence is TGTGCCACCAGTCCCAGGGGAGCTGATGGCTACACCTTC. Its translation is CATSPRGADGYTF.

CDR3 coding DNA: TGTGCCAGCAGCGGGCAGGGGAACACTGAAGCTTTCTTT. It specifies CASSGQGNTEAFF. The genes are TRBV11-3 and TRBJ1-1; D might be TRBD1 (5 bases). Between the trimmed V and J ends, which lost 5 bases and 1 base, there was a span of 8 bases. The germline CDR1 and CDR2 sequences are SGHNT and YENEEA. There are 13 residues in the CDR3.

This clone showed up just once. The chain carries TRBV7-9 and TRBJ1-2, with 11 bases matching TRBD1. This CDR3 comprises 16 residues. Germline V gene sequence: CDR1 SEHNR, CDR2 FQNEAQ (reference sequence). The ends lost 2 bases at V and 4 bases at J; junction bases unmatched: 6. The CDR3 protein is CASSLSLGTGGYGYTF. The DNA for the CDR3 is TGTGCCAGCAGCTTAAGTCTCGGGACAGGGGGCTATGGCTACACCTTC.

Concerning this clone: The junction departs from germline at one end; a sequencing error may be responsible. V usage is TRBV6-6 and J usage is TRBJ1-1; D is unresolved. The CDR3 is made up of 11 amino acids. CDR1 and CDR2 from the germline V gene are MNHNY and SVGAGI (reference sequence). DNA for the CDR3: TGTGCCAGCAGTTATGGGCAAACTTCTTGTTTT. Protein product: CASSYGQTSCF.

This clone was observed a handful of times. The CDR3 DNA sequence: TGCGCCAGCAGCGCGGGGCACACTGAAGCTTTCTTT. Its protein product is CASSAGHTEAFF. The rearrangement joins TRBV5-1 to TRBJ1-1; maybe TRBD1 (5 bases). Germline V gives CDR1 SGHRS, CDR2 YFSETQ. This CDR3 contains 12 residues. With 4 bases removed from V and 3 bases from J, the gap between germline ends came to 7 bases.

The V and J genes are TRBV30 and TRBJ2-3; TRBD2 aligns across 7 bases. This CDR3 contains 12 residues. Per the germline V gene, CDR1 is GTSNPN and CDR2 is SVGIG (reference sequence). V lost 1 base to trimming and J lost 12 bases; unmatched junction nucleotides: 7. In nucleotides, the CDR3 is TGTGCCTGGAGTGAAGGCGGGGGTCCCCAGTATTTT. This codes for CAWSEGGGPQYF.

This rearrangement joins TRBV19 to TRBJ2-3, with D possibly being TRBD1 (6 bases). Trimming removed 10 bases from V and 11 bases from J, with 16 bases in between. The CDR3 contains 11 residues. Germline values: CDR1 LNHDA, CDR2 SQIVND (reference sequence). CDR3 sequence reads: CATGDRGQQYF. The CDR3 nucleotides read TGTGCCACCGGGGACCGGGGACAGCAGTATTTT.

The CDR3 region is CAWSAGSGANVLTF. CDR3 in DNA: TGTGCCTGGAGCGCGGGCTCTGGGGCCAACGTCCTGACTTTC. J is TRBJ2-6 and V is TRBV30, with a weak D call TRBD2 (5 bases). Germline V CDR1 and CDR2: GTSNPN, SVGIG (reference sequence). The V and J ends lost 3 bases and 0 bases respectively, with 6 bases between them. This CDR3 is built from 14 residues.

The chain carries TRBV18 and TRBJ1-4; D is undetermined. CDR3 size: 16 residues. Germline CDR1 and CDR2: KGHSH and LQKENI. Trimming took off 0 bases at V and 4 bases at J, with 12 bases between the two ends. The CDR3 sequence is CASSPPGSEFNEKLFF. As DNA, the CDR3 is TGTGCCAGCTCACCACCCGGGTCAGAGTTTAATGAAAAACTGTTTTTT.

The chain is built from TRBV5-1 and TRBJ1-4, with a tentative D call TRBD1 (6 bases). The germline V gene encodes CDR1 SGHRS and CDR2 YFSETQ. CDR3 length: 15 amino acids. Deletions cut 0 bases from V and 7 bases from J, with 13 bases between. In DNA form, the CDR3 reads TGCGCCAGCAGCTTGGTCGGACAGAGTGCTGAAAAACTGTTTTTT. Translating it yields CASSLVGQSAEKLFF.

This chain connects TRBV2 to TRBJ2-6, with a possible D match to TRBD1 (6 bases). V lost 11 bases to trimming and J lost 2 bases, with 16 bases between them. From germline, CDR1 is SNHLY and CDR2 FYNNEI. CDR3 length: 15 amino acids. CDR3 protein: CAARQVVTGANVLTF. CDR3 bases: TGTGCCGCTCGACAGGTCGTGACTGGGGCCAACGTCCTGACTTTC.

The CDR3, as DNA: TGTGCCAGCAGTGAACGATACGGGGTTTCACCCCTCCACTTT. Its protein is CASSERYGVSPLHF. The rearrangement joins TRBV6-1 to TRBJ1-6, with D uncertain. The CDR3 has 14 amino acids. The ends were cut back, 2 bases at V and 9 bases at J, with 11 bases in the middle. Germline V gene lookup returns CDR1 MNHNS and CDR2 SASEGT.

The V and J genes are TRBV5-1 and TRBJ1-2; tentatively, D is TRBD1 (5 bases). V was cut by 5 bases and J by 6 bases, with 14 bases left in between. CDR1 SGHRS and CDR2 YFSETQ come from the germline V gene. The CDR3 length is 13 residues. The CDR3 coding sequence is TGCGCCAGCAGAGATTTAGGGGTCCATGGCTACACCTTC. It is translated as CASRDLGVHGYTF.

The rearrangement links TRBV5-1 to TRBJ2-1; 7 bases line up with TRBD1. Per germline, CDR1 SGHRS and CDR2 YFSETQ. J was trimmed by 3 bases and V by 4 bases; bases with no gene match: 10. CDR3 length equals 16 residues. In nucleotides, the CDR3 is TGCGCCAGCAGCCCCGCCAGGACAGGAGGCTACAATGAGCAGTTCTTC. It specifies CASSPARTGGYNEQFF.

The chain joins TRBV12-3 or TRBV12-4 to TRBJ2-1, with 10 bases identical to TRBD2. This CDR3 contains 12 residues. V shed 7 bases, J shed 10 bases, and the junction held 4 bases outside the gene matches. CDR3 residues: CASTLTSGEQFF. The CDR3 nucleotides read TGTGCCAGCACCCTGACTAGCGGGGAGCAGTTCTTC.

V and J are TRBV5-4 and TRBJ2-5, with D perhaps TRBD1 (5 bases). CDR3 length: 13 amino acids. The germline V and J ends were trimmed by 0 bases and 3 bases, with 6 bases remaining between them. CDR1 and CDR2 (germline): SGHNT, YYREEE (reference sequence). CDR3 protein: CASSLVTEETQYF. The CDR3, as DNA: TGTGCCAGCAGCTTGGTGACAGAAGAGACCCAGTACTTC.

V and J are TRBV5-1 and TRBJ2-7; 8 positions match TRBD1. The CDR3 totals 14 residues. V shed 0 bases, J shed 3 bases, and the junction held 2 bases outside the gene matches. The germline gives CDR1 SGHRS, CDR2 YFSETQ. The CDR3 is CASSLARGHYEQYF. The CDR3 DNA is TGCGCCAGCAGCTTGGCCAGGGGGCACTACGAGCAGTACTTC.

The chain is built from TRBV19 and TRBJ1-4; TRBD1 aligns across 8 bases. Germline V CDR1 and CDR2: LNHDA, SQIVND (reference sequence). The V segment lost 6 bases and the J segment 0 bases; nucleotides outside the gene matches: 6. The CDR3 length is 16 residues. CDR3 bases: TGTGCCAGTAGCCGCACAGGGGGAACAACTAATGAAAAACTGTTTTTT. Amino acid sequence: CASSRTGGTTNEKLFF.

This clone was observed once. V and J are TRBV11-1 and TRBJ1-1; the D is unclear. The CDR3 spans 14 residues. Germline-derived CDR1 and CDR2 are SGHAT and FQDESV (reference sequence). V shed 1 base and J shed 4 bases, with 10 bases lying between them. The CDR3 loop reads CASSLGRGSTEAFF. The CDR3 nucleotides read TGTGCCAGCAGCTTAGGACGCGGGAGCACTGAAGCTTTCTTT.

V and J are TRBV29-1 and TRBJ1-5; 7 bases agree with TRBD1. The germline V gene encodes CDR1 SQVTM and CDR2 ANQGSEA. Trimming cost V 6 bases and J 2 bases; bases outside gene matches: 7. The CDR3 contains 14 residues. This CDR3 is CSVGQGGGNQPQHF. Here the CDR3 DNA reads TGCAGCGTCGGGCAGGGGGGTGGCAATCAGCCCCAGCATTTT.